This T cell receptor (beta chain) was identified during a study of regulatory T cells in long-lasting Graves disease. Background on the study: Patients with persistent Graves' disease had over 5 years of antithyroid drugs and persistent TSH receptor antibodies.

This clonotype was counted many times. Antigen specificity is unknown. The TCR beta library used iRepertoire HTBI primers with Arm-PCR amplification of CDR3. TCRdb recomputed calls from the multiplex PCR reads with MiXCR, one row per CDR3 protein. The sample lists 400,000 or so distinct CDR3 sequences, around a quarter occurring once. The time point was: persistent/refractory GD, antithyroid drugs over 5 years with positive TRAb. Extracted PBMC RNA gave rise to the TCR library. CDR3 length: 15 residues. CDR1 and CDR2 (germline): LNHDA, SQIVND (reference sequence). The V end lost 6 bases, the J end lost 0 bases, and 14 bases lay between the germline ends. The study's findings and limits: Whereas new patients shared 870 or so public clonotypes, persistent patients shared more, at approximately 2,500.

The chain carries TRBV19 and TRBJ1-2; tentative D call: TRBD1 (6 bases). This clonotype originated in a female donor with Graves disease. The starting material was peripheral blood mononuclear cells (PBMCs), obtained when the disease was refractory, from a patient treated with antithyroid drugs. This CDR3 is CASREARGTNYGYTF. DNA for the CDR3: TGTGCCAGTAGGGAGGCCAGGGGAACTAACTATGGCTACACCTTC.